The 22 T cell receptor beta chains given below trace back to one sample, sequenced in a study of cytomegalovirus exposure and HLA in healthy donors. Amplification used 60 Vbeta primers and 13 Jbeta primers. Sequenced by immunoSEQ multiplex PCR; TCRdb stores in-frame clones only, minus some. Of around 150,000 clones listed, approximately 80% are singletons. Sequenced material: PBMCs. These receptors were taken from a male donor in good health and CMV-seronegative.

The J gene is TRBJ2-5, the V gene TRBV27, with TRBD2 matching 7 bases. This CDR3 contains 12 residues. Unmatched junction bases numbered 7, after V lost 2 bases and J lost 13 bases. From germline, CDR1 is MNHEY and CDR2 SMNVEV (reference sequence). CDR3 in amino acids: CASSLGGGPWYF. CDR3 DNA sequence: TGTGCCAGCAGTTTAGGGGGGGGACCGTGGTACTTC.

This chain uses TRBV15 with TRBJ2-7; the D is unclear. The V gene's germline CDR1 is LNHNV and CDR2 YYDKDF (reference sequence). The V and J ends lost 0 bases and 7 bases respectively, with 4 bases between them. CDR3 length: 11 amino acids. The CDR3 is CATSRDMEQYF. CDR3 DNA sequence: TGTGCCACCAGCAGAGATATGGAGCAGTACTTC.

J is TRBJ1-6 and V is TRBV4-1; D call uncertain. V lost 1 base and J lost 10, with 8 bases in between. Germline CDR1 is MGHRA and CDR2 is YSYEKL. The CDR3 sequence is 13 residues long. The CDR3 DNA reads TGCGCCAGCAGCCAAGCGGGTAAATCACCCCTCCACTTT. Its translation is CASSQAGKSPLHF.

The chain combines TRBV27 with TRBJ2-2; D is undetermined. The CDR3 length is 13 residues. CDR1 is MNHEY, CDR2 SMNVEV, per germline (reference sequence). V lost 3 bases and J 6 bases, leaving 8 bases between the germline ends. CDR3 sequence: CASSLPPAGELFF. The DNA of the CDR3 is TGTGCCAGCAGTTTGCCGCCGGCCGGGGAGCTGTTTTTT.

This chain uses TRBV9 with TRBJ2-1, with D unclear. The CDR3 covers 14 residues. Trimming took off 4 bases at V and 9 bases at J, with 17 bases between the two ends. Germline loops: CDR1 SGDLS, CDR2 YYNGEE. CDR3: CASSTNTARGEQFF. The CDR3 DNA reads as TGTGCCAGCAGCACAAACACCGCTCGTGGTGAGCAGTTCTTC.

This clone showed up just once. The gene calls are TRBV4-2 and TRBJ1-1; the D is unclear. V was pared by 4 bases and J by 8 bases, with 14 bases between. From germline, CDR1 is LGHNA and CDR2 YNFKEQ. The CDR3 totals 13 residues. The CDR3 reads CASSPRREVEAFF. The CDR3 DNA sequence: TGTGCCAGCAGCCCCCGCCGGGAGGTGGAAGCTTTCTTT.

DNA of the CDR3: TGTGCCAGCAGCTCCCGCCTGGGGCCAGCTTTCTTT. Amino acids: CASSSRLGPAFF. J is TRBJ1-1 and V is TRBV7-9; D perhaps matches TRBD1 (5 bases). Between the trimmed V and J ends, which lost 4 bases and 10 bases, there was a span of 13 bases. The CDR3 consists of 12 residues. The germline V gene has CDR1 SEHNR and CDR2 FQNEAQ (reference sequence).

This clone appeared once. The CDR3 is CASSPWNRPNYGYTF. The DNA of the CDR3 is TGTGCCAGCAGTCCATGGAACAGGCCTAACTATGGCTACACCTTC. The chain is built from TRBV6-5 and TRBJ1-2; D is perhaps TRBD1 (5 bases). Germline assignment: CDR1 MNHEY and CDR2 SVGAGI. Trimming shortened V by 5 bases and J by 0 bases, and 13 bases separated the two germline ends. The CDR3 is 15 amino acids.

The CDR3: CASSIGTGYEQYF. The DNA for the CDR3 is TGTGCCAGCAGTATCGGGACAGGCTACGAGCAGTACTTC. The chain joins TRBV28 to TRBJ2-7; 8 nucleotides align to TRBD1. CDR3 length equals 13 residues. Germline V gene data show CDR1 as MDHEN and CDR2 as SYDVKM. V was clipped by 5 bases and J by 3 bases; unmatched bases: 3.

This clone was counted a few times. The CDR3 DNA reads TGTGCCAGTGGAGGCGGCATCACAGATACGCAGTATTTT. Its translation is CASGGGITDTQYF. V gene TRBV19 combines with J gene TRBJ2-3; perhaps TRBD2 as D (5 bases). Germline V gene sequence: CDR1 LNHDA, CDR2 SQIVND (reference sequence). The germline V and J ends were trimmed by 8 bases and 2 bases, with 11 bases remaining between them. This CDR3 region has 13 residues.

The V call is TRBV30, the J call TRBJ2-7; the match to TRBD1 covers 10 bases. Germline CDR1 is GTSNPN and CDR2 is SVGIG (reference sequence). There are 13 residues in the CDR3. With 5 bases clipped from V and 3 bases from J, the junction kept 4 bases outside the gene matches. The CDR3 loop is CAWRDRGIYEQYF. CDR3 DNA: TGTGCCTGGCGGGACAGGGGTATCTACGAGCAGTACTTC.

CDR3 in amino acids: CASSLITDTQYF. The CDR3 DNA follows: TGTGCCAGCAGCCTAATAACAGATACGCAGTATTTT. This chain connects TRBV7-2 to TRBJ2-3; D ambiguous. V was cut by 5 bases and J by 3 bases, with 6 bases left in between. The CDR3 is 12 amino acids. CDR1 and CDR2 from the germline V gene are SGHTA and FQGNSA.

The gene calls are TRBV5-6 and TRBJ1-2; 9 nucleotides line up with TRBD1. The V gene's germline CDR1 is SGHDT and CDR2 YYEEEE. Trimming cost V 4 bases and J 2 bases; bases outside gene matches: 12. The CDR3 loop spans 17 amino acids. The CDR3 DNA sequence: TGTGCCAGCAGCCTTCAATCCGGGACAGGGCTGAACTATGGCTACACCTTC. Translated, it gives CASSLQSGTGLNYGYTF.

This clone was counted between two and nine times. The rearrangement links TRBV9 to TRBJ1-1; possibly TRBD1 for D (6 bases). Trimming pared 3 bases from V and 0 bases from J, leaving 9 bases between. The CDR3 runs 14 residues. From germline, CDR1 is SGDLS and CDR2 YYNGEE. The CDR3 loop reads CASSATGLNTEAFF. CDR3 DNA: TGTGCCAGCAGCGCAACAGGGTTGAACACTGAAGCTTTCTTT. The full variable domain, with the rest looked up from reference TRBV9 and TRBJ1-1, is DSGVTQTPKHLITATGQRVTLRCSPRSGDLSVYWYQQSLDQGLQFLIQYYNGEERAKGNILERFSAQQFPDLHSELNLSSLELGDSALYFCASSATGLNTEAFFGQGTRLTVV.

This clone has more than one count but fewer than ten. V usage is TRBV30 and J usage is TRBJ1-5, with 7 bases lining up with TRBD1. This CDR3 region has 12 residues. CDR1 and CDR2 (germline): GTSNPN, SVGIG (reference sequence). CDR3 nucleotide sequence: TGTGCGGTACAGGGGCGCAATCAGCCCCAGCATTTT. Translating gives CAVQGRNQPQHF.

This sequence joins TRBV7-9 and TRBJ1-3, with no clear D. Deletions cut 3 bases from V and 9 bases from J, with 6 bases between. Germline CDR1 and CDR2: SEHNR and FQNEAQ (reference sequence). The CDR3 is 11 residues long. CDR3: CASSLGGTIYF. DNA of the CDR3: TGTGCCAGCAGCTTGGGAGGCACCATATATTTT.

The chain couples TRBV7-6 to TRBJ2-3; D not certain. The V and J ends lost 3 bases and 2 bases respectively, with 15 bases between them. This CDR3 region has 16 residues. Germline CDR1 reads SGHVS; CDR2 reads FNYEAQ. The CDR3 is CASSFDGYDSTDTQYF. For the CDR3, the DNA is TGTGCCAGCAGCTTTGACGGGTATGACTCCACAGATACGCAGTATTTT.

CDR3 DNA sequence: TGTGCCAGCAGCACCTTTCCCGGGGGAGAGAACACCGGGGAGCTGTTTTTT. As protein: CASSTFPGGENTGELFF. The V gene is TRBV7-9, the J gene TRBJ2-2, with a weak D call TRBD2 (6 bases). Germline V CDR1 and CDR2: SEHNR, FQNEAQ (reference sequence). CDR3 size: 17 residues. Trimming pared 5 bases from V and 1 base from J, leaving 17 bases between.

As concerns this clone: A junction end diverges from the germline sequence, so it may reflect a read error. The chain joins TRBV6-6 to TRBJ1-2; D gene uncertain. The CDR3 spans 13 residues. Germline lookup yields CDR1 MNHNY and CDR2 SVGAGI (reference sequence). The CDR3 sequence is CASASGIPYSYTF. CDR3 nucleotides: TGTGCCAGCGCCTCCGGGATTCCCTATAGCTACACCTTC.

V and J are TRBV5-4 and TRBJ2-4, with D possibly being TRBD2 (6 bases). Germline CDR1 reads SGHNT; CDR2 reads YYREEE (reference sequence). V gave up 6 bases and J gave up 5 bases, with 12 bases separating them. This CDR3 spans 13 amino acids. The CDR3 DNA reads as TGTGCCAGCAATAGCGGAGCGGAAAACATTCAGTACTTC. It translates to CASNSGAENIQYF.

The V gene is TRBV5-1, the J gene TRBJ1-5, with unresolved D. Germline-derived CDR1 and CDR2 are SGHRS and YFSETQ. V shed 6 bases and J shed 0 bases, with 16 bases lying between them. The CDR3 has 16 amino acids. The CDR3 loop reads CASKIPNRTSNQPQHF. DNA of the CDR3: TGCGCCAGCAAAATACCAAACAGAACTAGCAATCAGCCCCAGCATTTT.

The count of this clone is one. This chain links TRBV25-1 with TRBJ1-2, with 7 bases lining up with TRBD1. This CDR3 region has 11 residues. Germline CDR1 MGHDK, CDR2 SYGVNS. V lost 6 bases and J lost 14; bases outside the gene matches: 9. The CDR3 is CASRNTGEATF. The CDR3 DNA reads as TGTGCCAGCAGGAACACAGGGGAGGCGACCTTC.